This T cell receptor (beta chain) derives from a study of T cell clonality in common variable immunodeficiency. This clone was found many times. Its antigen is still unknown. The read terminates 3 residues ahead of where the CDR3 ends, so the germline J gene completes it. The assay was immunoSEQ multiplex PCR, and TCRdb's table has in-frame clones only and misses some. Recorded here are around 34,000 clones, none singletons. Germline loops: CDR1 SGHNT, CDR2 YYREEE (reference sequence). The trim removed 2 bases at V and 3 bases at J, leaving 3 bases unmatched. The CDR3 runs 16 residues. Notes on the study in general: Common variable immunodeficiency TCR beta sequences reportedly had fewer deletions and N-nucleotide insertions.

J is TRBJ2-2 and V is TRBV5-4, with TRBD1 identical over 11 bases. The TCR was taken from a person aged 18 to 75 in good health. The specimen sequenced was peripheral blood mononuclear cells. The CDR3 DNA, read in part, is TGTGCCAGCAGCTTCCCGGGACAGGGGGACACCGGGGAG. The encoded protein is CASSFPGQGDTGE. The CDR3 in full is CASSFPGQGDTGELFF.